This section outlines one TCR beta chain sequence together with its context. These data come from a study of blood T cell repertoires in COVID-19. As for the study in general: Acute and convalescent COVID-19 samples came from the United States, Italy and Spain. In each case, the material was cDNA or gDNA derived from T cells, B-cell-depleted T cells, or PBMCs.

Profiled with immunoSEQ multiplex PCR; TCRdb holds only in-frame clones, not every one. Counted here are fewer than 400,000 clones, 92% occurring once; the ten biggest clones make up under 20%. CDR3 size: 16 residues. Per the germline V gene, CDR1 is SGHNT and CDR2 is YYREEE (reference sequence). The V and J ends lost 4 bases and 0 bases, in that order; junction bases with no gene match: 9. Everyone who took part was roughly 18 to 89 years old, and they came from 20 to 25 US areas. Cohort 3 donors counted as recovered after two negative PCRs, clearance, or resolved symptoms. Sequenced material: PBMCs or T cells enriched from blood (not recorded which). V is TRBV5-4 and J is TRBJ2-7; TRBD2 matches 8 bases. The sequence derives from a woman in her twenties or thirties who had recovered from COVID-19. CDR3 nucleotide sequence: TGTGCCAGCAGCACCGAACTAGCGGCGAGCTCCTACGAGCAGTACTTC. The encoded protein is CASSTELAASSYEQYF.